These T cell receptor beta chains were read from a single sample in a study of shared clonotypes between healthy human individuals. The data were produced by immunoSEQ multiplex PCR, yet TCRdb's version contains in-frame clones alone and is incomplete. The sample shows about 2 million clones, 95% of them seen only once. The specimen was naive CD4+ T cells sorted from blood. These receptor sequences come from a young man in good health. The CDR3 runs from the conserved cysteine through the conserved F or W. A D gene is named only where the DNA matches it firmly. Size tells how often a clone was seen (once, few, many) or the class of an expanded clone, and some rows leave it out.

size	V	D	J	DNA	CDR3
-	TRBV19	TRBD1	TRBJ1-1	TGTGCCAGTAGTGGTGGGGCAGGGGGACTCCCTGAAGCTTTCTTT	CASSGGAGGLPEAFF
-	TRBV9	-	TRBJ2-2	TGTGCCAGCAGCGTAGGGGGTCGGGACTCCTACACCGGGGAGCTGTTTTTT	CASSVGGRDSYTGELFF
-	TRBV10-3	TRBD1	TRBJ1-3	TGTGCATCCGGGACAGGGGTAAGCTCTGGAAACACCATATATTTT	CASGTGVSSGNTIYF
-	TRBV2	TRBD2	TRBJ2-7	TGTGCCAGGGGGACTAGCGGGAACGAGCAGTACTTC	CARGTSGNEQYF
-	TRBV9	-	TRBJ1-2	TGTGCCAGCAGCGTTGATGAGGGGCGAGGCTACACCTTC	CASSVDEGRGYTF
-	TRBV10-3	-	TRBJ1-5	TGTGCCATCAGTGGGATGGATAATCAGCCCCAGCATTTT	CAISGMDNQPQHF
-	TRBV21-1	-	TRBJ1-6	TGTGCCAGCAGCAAAGAGCCCGGACAGGACGATTCACCCCTCCACTTT	CASSKEPGQDDSPLHF
-	TRBV6-5	TRBD1	TRBJ2-3	TGTGCCAGCAGTTCCGGCGTTACAGGGGACACAGATACGCAGTATTTT	CASSSGVTGDTDTQYF
-	TRBV19	TRBD1	TRBJ1-1	TGTGCCAGTAGTATAGGGGACAGGGGGGTAACTGAAGCTTTCTTT	CASSIGDRGVTEAFF
-	TRBV10-1	-	TRBJ2-7	TGCGCCAGGGACAGTGCCTACGAGCAGTACTTC	CARDSAYEQYF
-	TRBV27	-	TRBJ1-5	TGTGCCAGGTGGGGTGGGGAAACGAGCAATCAGCCCCAGCATTTT	CARWGGETSNQPQHF
-	TRBV5-1	TRBD1	TRBJ2-7	TGCGCCAGCAGCAGAGGGACAGGGGTCGACGAGCAGTACTTC	CASSRGTGVDEQYF
-	TRBV10-2	TRBD1	TRBJ1-5	TGCGCCAGCAGTGATGGACAGGGGGACAATCAGCCCCAGCATTTT	CASSDGQGDNQPQHF
-	TRBV7-9	TRBD2	TRBJ2-3	TGTGCCAGCAGCCAAGGACTAGCGTATACAGATACGCAGTATTTT	CASSQGLAYTDTQYF
-	TRBV6-1	TRBD1	TRBJ1-2	TGTGCCAGCAGTGCGAGGACAGGGGTCGGCTACACCTTC	CASSARTGVGYTF
once	TRBV2	-	TRBJ1-6	TGTGCCAGCAGTGAACAGGGTCAGGGTCATTCACCCCTCCACTTT	CASSEQGQGHSPLHF
-	TRBV28	-	TRBJ2-3	TGTGCCAGCAGTTCGACAGGCACAGATACGCAGTATTTT	CASSSTGTDTQYF
-	TRBV6-1	TRBD2	TRBJ2-1	TGTGCCAGCATCTTTACTAGCGGGGCCAATGAGCAGTTCTTC	CASIFTSGANEQFF
once	TRBV30	TRBD1	TRBJ1-1	TGTGCCTGGAGTGTACTTGGGACAGGGGAAACTGAAGCTTTCTTT	CAWSVLGTGETEAFF
-	TRBV7-9	TRBD1	TRBJ2-6	TGTGCCAGCAGCTTCGGATCCACAGGGGCTGGGGCCAACGTCCTGACTTTC	CASSFGSTGAGANVLTF
once	TRBV10-1	TRBD2	TRBJ2-5	TGCGCCAGCAGTGCGGTCGTGACTAGCGCGACCCAGTACTTC	CASSAVVTSATQYF
-	TRBV9	TRBD2	TRBJ2-3	TGTGCCAGCAGCTTCGGGACTAGCGGGAAGGTCGCCGAAGATACGCAGTATTTT	CASSFGTSGKVAEDTQYF
-	TRBV5-4	-	TRBJ1-2	TGTGCCAGCAGCTCCCTGGGAGGCGCAAACTATGGCTACACCTTC	CASSSLGGANYGYTF
-	TRBV19	-	TRBJ1-5	TGTGCCAGTAGTGGTCCGGGGGCGGCTATAATTAGCAATCAGCCCCAGCATTTT	CASSGPGAAIISNQPQHF
-	TRBV27	TRBD1	TRBJ1-1	TGTGCCAGCAGTTTAGGGACAGGGGTATCAGGTGAAGCTTTCTTT	CASSLGTGVSGEAFF
-	TRBV4-1	TRBD2	TRBJ2-3	TGCGCCAGCAGCCAAGATAGAAAGGGACTAGCGGGGGGCACAGATACGCAGTATTTT	CASSQDRKGLAGGTDTQYF
-	TRBV19	-	TRBJ1-5	TGTGCCAGTAGTACGCAGCAGAATCAGCCCCAGCATTTT	CASSTQQNQPQHF
-	TRBV7-2	-	TRBJ1-2	TGTGCCAGCAGCATAAACTATGGCTACACCTTC	CASSINYGYTF
-	TRBV27	TRBD2	TRBJ2-5	TGTGCCAGCAGTTTGTCGACTAGCGGGGGGGGAGAGACCCAGTACTTC	CASSLSTSGGGETQYF
-	TRBV18	TRBD1	TRBJ1-2	TGTGCCAGCTCACGGGACAGGCCGGCCGACTATGGCTACACCTTC	CASSRDRPADYGYTF
once	TRBV10-3	TRBD1	TRBJ2-2	TGTGCCATCAAGAGGGACAGTACGAACACCGGGGAGCTGTTTTTT	CAIKRDSTNTGELFF
-	TRBV5-4	TRBD1	TRBJ2-7	TGTGCCAGCAGCTTTGGGGACAGGGGGCTCTACGAGCAGTACTTC	CASSFGDRGLYEQYF
-	TRBV11-2	-	TRBJ2-5	TGTGCCAGCAGCTTAGGAGGGAGGATCCAAGAGACCCAGTACTTC	CASSLGGRIQETQYF
-	TRBV30	-	TRBJ1-5	TGTGCCTGGAGTATCGGCCTCAATCAGCCCCAGCATTTT	CAWSIGLNQPQHF
-	TRBV2	TRBD2	TRBJ2-1	TGTGCCAGCAGTGAAAGCGGGGGGGCGAATGAGCAGTTCTTC	CASSESGGANEQFF
-	TRBV7-9	-	TRBJ1-1	TGTGCCAGCAGCTTGGTTTCTGAAGCTTTCTTT	CASSLVSEAFF
-	TRBV7-2	-	TRBJ1-5	TGTGCCAGCAGCTTTACACAGGGCTATCAGCCCCAGCATTTT	CASSFTQGYQPQHF
once	TRBV6-4	TRBD2	TRBJ2-3	TGTGCCAGCAGTGACGGCGGGAGGGCCCCAGATACGCAGTATTTT	CASSDGGRAPDTQYF
-	TRBV7-2	TRBD2	TRBJ2-5	TGTGCCAGCAGCTCGGGACTATTAGAGACCCAGTACTTC	CASSSGLLETQYF
-	TRBV5-1	TRBD2	TRBJ2-3	TGCGCCAGCAGCTGGGTCCAGCGGGAAAGGGATACGCAGTATTTT	CASSWVQRERDTQYF
-	TRBV9	TRBD1	TRBJ1-2	TGTGCCAGCAGCGTAGGGGACAGGGGATATGGCTACACCTTC	CASSVGDRGYGYTF
-	TRBV6-5	-	TRBJ2-7	TGTGCCAGCAGCCCCCGGGGAGCCCTCTACGAGCAGTACTTC	CASSPRGALYEQYF